The next 4 T cell receptor beta chains were all read from a single sample in a study of beta chain features in type 1 diabetes. Reverse transcription of all isolated RNA meant that expressed TCRB transcripts were sequenced. TCRdb keeps only in-frame clones here, not all; method: immunoSEQ multiplex PCR. The data show over 700,000 clones, with roughly 15% seen just once and 0.02% to 0.03% held by the top ten. Material: naive CD4+ T cells from blood. These TCRs come from a woman younger than 30 in good health.

This clone was recorded a few times. This chain uses TRBV28 with TRBJ1-5; D is uncertain. CDR3 length: 18 residues. Trimming left V 3 bases short and J 0 bases short, with 18 bases between. Germline V gene lookup returns CDR1 MDHEN and CDR2 SYDVKM. Here the CDR3 reads CASSFSGWRQNSNQPQHF. DNA of the CDR3: TGTGCCAGCAGTTTTTCCGGTTGGCGTCAGAATAGCAATCAGCCCCAGCATTTT. The whole variable domain, remainder taken from reference TRBV28 and TRBJ1-5, is DVKVTQSSRYLVKRTGEKVFLECVQDMDHENMFWYRQDPGLGLRLIYFSYDVKMKEKGDIPEGYSVSREKKERFSLILESASTNQTSMYLCASSFSGWRQNSNQPQHFGDGTRLSIL.

This clone was detected a few times. The V and J genes are TRBV28 and TRBJ1-1, with D unclear. The CDR3 consists of 15 residues. In germline, CDR1 is MDHEN, CDR2 SYDVKM. V shed 6 bases and J shed 0 bases, with 14 bases lying between them. This CDR3 is CASSLAGLMNTEAFF. In DNA form, the CDR3 reads TGTGCCAGCAGCTTAGCTGGGCTTATGAACACTGAAGCTTTCTTT. Using reference TRBV28 and TRBJ1-1 for the parts outside the CDR3, the full variable domain is DVKVTQSSRYLVKRTGEKVFLECVQDMDHENMFWYRQDPGLGLRLIYFSYDVKMKEKGDIPEGYSVSREKKERFSLILESASTNQTSMYLCASSLAGLMNTEAFFGQGTRLTVV.

The rearrangement uses TRBV4-3 and TRBJ2-7; D is perhaps TRBD2 (5 bases). The CDR3 length is 16 residues. Trimming took 3 bases from V and 3 from J, leaving 18 bases between them. Germline V gene data show CDR1 as LGHNA and CDR2 as YSLEER. CDR3 residues: CASSHPNPEENYEQYF. In DNA form, the CDR3 reads TGCGCCAGCAGCCACCCAAACCCGGAGGAGAACTACGAGCAGTACTTC.

This clone was counted a few times. CDR3 region: CAIRDRDRNEQYF. As DNA, the CDR3 is TGTGCCATCAGGGACCGGGACAGAAACGAGCAGTACTTC. The V and J genes are TRBV10-3 and TRBJ2-7; 7 positions agree with TRBD1. The CDR3 totals 13 residues. V trimming: 6 bases; J trimming: 5 bases; junction bases outside the gene matches: 7. The germline CDR1 and CDR2 sequences are ENHRY and SYGVKD.